This TCR beta chain was sequenced during a study of T-cell memory formation after mild COVID-19. Study-wide results and caveats: Prior to infection, memory already included some responding clones, suggesting cross-reactive memory joined.

Germline V gene lookup returns CDR1 SGHVS and CDR2 FNYEAQ. The germline V and J ends were trimmed by 5 bases and 14 bases, with 39 bases remaining between them. CDR3 length equals 19 residues. To note about this clonotype: What it binds is not known.

TCRdb independently ran MiXCR on the 5' RACE reads; one entry per CDR3 protein. There are approximately 150,000 distinct CDR3 sequences in the sample; about 14% occur only once, and roughly 14% lies in the top ten. The clonotype was recovered from an adult woman who had mild COVID-19 (a few samples of this study predate the infection). Cell type and time point are not known. The genes are TRBV7-6 and TRBJ2-5; possibly TRBD2 for D (6 bases). Sequenced input: PBMCs or a T cell subset sorted from them (not recorded which). In nucleotides, the CDR3 is TGTGCCAGCAGCCGAAGCCCGATTCGGAAACGGGAGATAAGAGACCCAGTTTACTTC. Its translation is CASSRSPIRKREIRDPVYF.